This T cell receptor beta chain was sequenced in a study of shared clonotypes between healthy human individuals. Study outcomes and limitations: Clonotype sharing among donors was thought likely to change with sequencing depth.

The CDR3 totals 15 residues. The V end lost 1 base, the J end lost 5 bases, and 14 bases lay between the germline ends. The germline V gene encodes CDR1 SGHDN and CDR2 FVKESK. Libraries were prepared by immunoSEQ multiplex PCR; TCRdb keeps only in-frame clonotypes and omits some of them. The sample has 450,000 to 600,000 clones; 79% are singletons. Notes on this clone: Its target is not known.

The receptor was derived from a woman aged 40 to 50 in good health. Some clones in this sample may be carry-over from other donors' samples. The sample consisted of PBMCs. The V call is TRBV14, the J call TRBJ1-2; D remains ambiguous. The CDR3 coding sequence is TGTGCCAGCAGCCAAGGATTCTTCGGGTTTTATGGCTACACCTTC. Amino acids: CASSQGFFGFYGYTF.